This paragraph reports one T cell receptor beta chain. The data are from a study of shared clonotypes between healthy human individuals. Trimming cost V 2 bases and J 5 bases; bases outside gene matches: 6. Per germline, CDR1 SEHNR and CDR2 FQNEAQ (reference sequence). The length of the CDR3 is 15 residues. Libraries were prepared by immunoSEQ multiplex PCR; TCRdb keeps only in-frame clonotypes and omits some of them. The sample consists of over a million clones, 75% to 85% of them appearing once. The V call is TRBV7-9, the J call TRBJ2-5; 9 nucleotides agree with TRBD2. Sequencing was done on a sample of memory CD4+ T cells from PBMCs. Specified subset: CD45RA-negative fraction. The TCR originated in a man aged 18-30 years in good health. Some clones in this sample may be carry-over from other donors' samples. CDR3 in DNA: TGTGCCAGCAGCTTATTCGGCGGGAGGGGGGAGACCCAGTACTTC. Translating gives CASSLFGGRGETQYF.